This is a list of T cell receptor beta chains from one sample in a study of T cell changes during pregnancy in multiple sclerosis. Assay: immunoSEQ multiplex PCR; the TCRdb copy retains only in-frame clones and omits some. The sample carries 55,000 to 80,000 clones, about 90% recorded once. This material consisted of peripheral blood, taken after pregnancy. These receptors came from a female donor in good health, enrolled as a control in a pregnancy study. Each CDR3 is given with its conserved first and last residue. D genes are given only for firm matches. For some rows the clone size is stated as once, few or many, or as a class when expanded; others skip it.

D gene: TRBD1
J gene: TRBJ2-2
V gene: TRBV19
clone size: NA
CDR3 protein: CASRTTSTGTGGTHFGELFF
CDR3 DNA: TGTGCCAGTAGAACGACGTCTACCGGGACAGGGGGGACTCATTTCGGGGAGCTGTTTTTT

D gene: NA
J gene: TRBJ1-2
V gene: TRBV30
clone size: once
CDR3 protein: CAWSAQGLVYGYTF
CDR3 DNA: TGTGCCTGGAGCGCCCAGGGGTTGGTCTATGGCTACACCTTC

D gene: TRBD1
J gene: TRBJ2-7
V gene: TRBV5-1
clone size: NA
CDR3 protein: CASSPTPPGQGHEQYF
CDR3 DNA: TGCGCCAGCAGCCCGACACCTCCGGGACAGGGACACGAGCAGTACTTC

D gene: TRBD1
J gene: TRBJ1-5
V gene: TRBV6-5
clone size: once
CDR3 protein: CASSQGAGQPQHF
CDR3 DNA: TGTGCCAGCAGCCAGGGGGCGGGTCAGCCCCAGCATTTT

D gene: TRBD2
J gene: TRBJ2-3
V gene: TRBV18
clone size: NA
CDR3 protein: CASSPRTSGRTDTQYF
CDR3 DNA: TGTGCCAGCTCACCTAGGACTAGCGGTCGCACAGATACGCAGTATTTT

D gene: NA
J gene: TRBJ1-1
V gene: TRBV19
clone size: NA
CDR3 protein: CASSSSSSLNTEAFF
CDR3 DNA: TGTGCCAGTAGTTCTTCGTCTAGTTTGAACACTGAAGCTTTCTTT

D gene: TRBD1
J gene: TRBJ2-6
V gene: TRBV23-1
clone size: NA
CDR3 protein: CASRPGTGRPGANVLTF
CDR3 DNA: TGCGCCAGCAGACCCGGGACAGGGCGGCCTGGGGCCAACGTCCTGACTTTC

D gene: NA
J gene: TRBJ2-3
V gene: TRBV5-1
clone size: NA
CDR3 protein: CASSSGLILYTDTQYF
CDR3 DNA: TGCGCCAGCAGCTCTGGACTCATTTTATACACAGATACGCAGTATTTT

D gene: TRBD2
J gene: TRBJ2-1
V gene: TRBV9
clone size: NA
CDR3 protein: CASSVETSGVYNEQFF
CDR3 DNA: TGTGCCAGCAGCGTAGAAACTAGCGGGGTCTACAATGAGCAGTTCTTC

D gene: NA
J gene: TRBJ2-2
V gene: TRBV10-3
clone size: NA
CDR3 protein: CAITRGGTGELFF
CDR3 DNA: TGTGCCATCACCCGGGGAGGCACCGGGGAGCTGTTTTTT

D gene: NA
J gene: TRBJ1-1
V gene: TRBV7-8
clone size: NA
CDR3 protein: CASSGGGNNEAFF
CDR3 DNA: TGTGCCAGCAGCGGGGGAGGGAACAACGAAGCTTTCTTT

D gene: NA
J gene: TRBJ1-2
V gene: TRBV9
clone size: NA
CDR3 protein: CASSKGAGFNYGYTF
CDR3 DNA: TGTGCCAGCAGCAAAGGCGCAGGGTTTAACTATGGCTACACCTTC

D gene: NA
J gene: TRBJ2-7
V gene: TRBV29-1
clone size: few
CDR3 protein: CSVRLTGEQYF
CDR3 DNA: TGCAGCGTGCGACTTACCGGCGAGCAGTACTTC

D gene: NA
J gene: TRBJ2-2
V gene: TRBV2
clone size: NA
CDR3 protein: CASSGNVIDTGELFF
CDR3 DNA: TGTGCCAGCAGTGGTAATGTAATAGACACCGGGGAGCTGTTTTTT

D gene: TRBD1
J gene: TRBJ2-6
V gene: TRBV4-3
clone size: NA
CDR3 protein: CASSQDWGRDSLFSGANVLTF
CDR3 DNA: TGCGCCAGCAGCCAAGACTGGGGTCGGGACAGCCTTTTTAGTGGGGCCAACGTCCTGACTTTC

D gene: NA
J gene: TRBJ2-7
V gene: TRBV9
clone size: NA
CDR3 protein: CASSVGPPPNYEQYF
CDR3 DNA: TGTGCCAGCAGCGTAGGGCCACCCCCCAACTACGAGCAGTACTTC

D gene: NA
J gene: TRBJ1-2
V gene: TRBV6-6
clone size: NA
CDR3 protein: CASRPSLGLNYGYTF
CDR3 DNA: TGTGCCAGCAGGCCTTCCCTAGGCCTTAACTATGGCTACACCTTC

D gene: NA
J gene: TRBJ2-1
V gene: TRBV12-1
clone size: NA
CDR3 protein: CATRGGRSYNEQFF
CDR3 DNA: TGTGCCACACGCGGGGGCCGATCCTACAATGAGCAGTTCTTC

D gene: NA
J gene: TRBJ2-5
V gene: TRBV7-9
clone size: NA
CDR3 protein: CASSLAHSQETQYF
CDR3 DNA: TGTGCCAGCAGCTTAGCTCACTCCCAAGAGACCCAGTACTTC

D gene: NA
J gene: TRBJ2-1
V gene: TRBV4-2
clone size: once
CDR3 protein: CASSQPQLPTNNEQFF
CDR3 DNA: TGTGCCAGCAGCCAACCACAGCTCCCGACTAACAATGAGCAGTTCTTC

D gene: NA
J gene: TRBJ1-3
V gene: TRBV6-6
clone size: NA
CDR3 protein: CASNGLGLPGNTIYF
CDR3 DNA: TGTGCCAGCAACGGATTGGGACTTCCCGGAAACACCATATATTTT

D gene: TRBD1
J gene: TRBJ2-1
V gene: TRBV7-7
clone size: NA
CDR3 protein: CASSRTGTSYNEQFF
CDR3 DNA: TGTGCTAGCAGCCGGACAGGTACCTCCTACAATGAGCAGTTCTTC

D gene: NA
J gene: TRBJ2-7
V gene: TRBV5-4
clone size: NA
CDR3 protein: CASSSSGPSIF
CDR3 DNA: TGTGCCAGCAGCTCCTCAGGGCCCTCTATCTTC

D gene: TRBD1
J gene: TRBJ1-2
V gene: TRBV7-9
clone size: NA
CDR3 protein: CASSQPGQGVGYTF
CDR3 DNA: TGTGCCAGCAGCCAACCGGGACAGGGGGTGGGCTACACCTTC

D gene: TRBD1
J gene: TRBJ2-7
V gene: TRBV27
clone size: NA
CDR3 protein: CASSSRPGQDYEQYF
CDR3 DNA: TGTGCCAGCAGTTCGCGACCGGGACAGGACTACGAGCAGTACTTC

D gene: TRBD1
J gene: TRBJ1-2
V gene: TRBV19
clone size: NA
CDR3 protein: CASRGQANYGYTF
CDR3 DNA: TGTGCCAGTAGGGGACAGGCTAACTATGGCTACACCTTC

D gene: NA
J gene: TRBJ1-1
V gene: TRBV18
clone size: once
CDR3 protein: CASSPPGVTEAFF
CDR3 DNA: TGTGCCAGCTCACCGCCAGGGGTGACTGAAGCTTTCTTT